This T cell receptor (beta chain) was observed in a study of T-cell reconstitution after alpha-beta-depleted transplantation in children. The TCRbeta library was prepared with unique molecular identifiers. Each CDR3 protein gets one entry after TCRdb re-called the PCR reads with MiXCR. This sample carries some 600,000 distinct CDR3 sequences, over 15% of them seen once, and the ten largest clones take approximately 1.1%. The CDR3 contains 14 residues. CDR1 DFQATT and CDR2 SNEGSKA come from the germline V gene (reference sequence). J was trimmed by 2 bases and V by 6 bases; bases with no gene match: 10. This clonotype was recorded at least ten times.

The receptor comes from a human donor who donated a stem cell graft to a child with acute myeloid leukemia. This chain connects TRBV20-1 to TRBJ2-7; 7 bases line up with TRBD1. Sample: PBMCs from the stem cell graft donor, taken from the stem cell graft. Here the CDR3 reads CSALTGQAPYEQYF. As DNA, the CDR3 is TGCAGTGCCTTGACAGGACAGGCCCCCTACGAGCAGTACTTC.